The 14 T cell receptor beta chains listed next were all sequenced from one sample in a study of blood T cell repertoires in COVID-19. Profiled with immunoSEQ multiplex PCR; TCRdb holds only in-frame clones, not every one. The profile shows about 51,000 clones, 86% of them singletons. The material sequenced was peripheral blood. The receptors stem from a man aged 55-75 years with acute or convalescent COVID-19.

CDR3 in amino acids: CASSPLQGTRGEQYF. Written as DNA, the CDR3 is TGTGCCAGCAGCCCCCTACAGGGGACAAGAGGCGAGCAGTACTTC. The V call is TRBV11-2, the J call TRBJ2-7, with 7 bases identical to TRBD1. V dropped 5 bases and J dropped 6; count of bases not matched to a gene: 13. The CDR3 has 15 amino acids. Per germline, CDR1 SGHAT and CDR2 FQNNGV. The full variable domain, completed using reference TRBV11-2 and TRBJ2-7, is EAGVAQSPRYKIIEKRQSVAFWCNPISGHATLYWYQQILGQGPKLLIQFQNNGVVDDSQLPKDRFSAERLKGVDSTLKIQPAKLEDSAVYLCASSPLQGTRGEQYFGPGTRLTVT.

The V gene is TRBV19, the J gene TRBJ1-2, with TRBD1 as a possible D gene (5 bases). Trimming left V 1 base short and J 4 bases short, with 16 bases between. This CDR3 contains 16 residues. Per germline, CDR1 LNHDA and CDR2 SQIVND (reference sequence). DNA for the CDR3: TGTGCCAGTAGTATAGTGGCCGATAGGAGGGGCTATGGCTACACCTTC. Its protein is CASSIVADRRGYGYTF.

The CDR3 spells CASSRGGTGAYNEQFF. In nucleotides, the CDR3 is TGTGCCAGCAGCCGGGGGGGAACCGGGGCCTACAATGAGCAGTTCTTC. The chain links TRBV9 to TRBJ2-1, with 8 bases that match TRBD2. J was trimmed by 2 bases and V by 4 bases; bases with no gene match: 8. This CDR3 has 16 amino acids. CDR1 and CDR2 (germline): SGDLS, YYNGEE.

This rearrangement joins TRBV19 to TRBJ2-1, with TRBD1 matching over 8 bases. Per germline, CDR1 LNHDA and CDR2 SQIVND (reference sequence). This CDR3 is built from 13 residues. The V segment lost 5 bases and the J segment 10 bases; nucleotides outside the gene matches: 7. CDR3 protein: CASSPDRAVEQFF. DNA of the CDR3: TGTGCCAGTAGTCCGGACAGGGCCGTGGAGCAGTTCTTC. The full variable domain, in which reference TRBV19 and TRBJ2-1 provide the parts outside the CDR3, is DGGITQSPKYLFRKEGQNVTLSCEQNLNHDAMYWYRQDPGQGLRLIYYSQIVNDFQKGDIAEGYSVSREKKESFPLTVTSAQKNPTAFYLCASSPDRAVEQFFGPGTRLTVL.

The chain couples TRBV5-8 to TRBJ2-7, with D perhaps matching TRBD1 (5 bases). Trimming left V 6 bases short and J 7 bases short, with 11 bases between. The CDR3 has 11 residues. Germline V CDR1 and CDR2: SGHTS, YDEGEE. The CDR3 DNA reads TGTGCCAGCATCCTCACAGGAGAGCAGTACTTC. As protein: CASILTGEQYF.

There are a few counts of this clone. The CDR3 DNA sequence: TGTGCCAGCAGCCAAACGGACAGGGGGAATTCACCCCTCCACTTT. Its translation: CASSQTDRGNSPLHF. The rearrangement links TRBV3-1 (or the pseudogene TRBV3-2) to TRBJ1-6, with 10 bases that match TRBD1. This CDR3 is built from 15 residues. With V trimmed by 2 bases and J by 7 bases, 2 bases remained unmatched. The germline V gene encodes CDR1 LGHDT and CDR2 YNNKEL (reference sequence).

The chain combines TRBV7-3 with TRBJ2-2; D is undetermined. The germline gives CDR1 SGHTA, CDR2 FQGTGA. V was shortened by 5 bases and J by 4 bases, with 8 bases between the two germline ends. The CDR3 totals 13 residues. CDR3 DNA: TGTGCCAGCAGCCCAGGTGTCACCGGGGAGCTGTTTTTT. Amino acid sequence: CASSPGVTGELFF.

This clone was seen once. This chain joins TRBV4-1 and TRBJ2-4; 10 bases align to TRBD1. CDR3 length: 19 residues. Unmatched junction bases numbered 11, after V lost 1 base and J lost 2 bases. CDR1 and CDR2 from the germline V gene are MGHRA and YSYEKL. The CDR3 is CASSQVPGQGRGPKNIQYF. The CDR3 coding sequence is TGCGCCAGCAGCCAAGTTCCGGGACAGGGGAGGGGACCCAAAAACATTCAGTACTTC.

The genes are TRBV6-1 and TRBJ1-1; 7 nucleotides line up with TRBD1. This CDR3 contains 17 residues. Trimming cost V 1 base and J 2 bases; bases outside gene matches: 10. CDR1 is MNHNS, CDR2 SASEGT, per germline. This CDR3 is CASSEGRGTGVNTEAFF. The CDR3 DNA follows: TGTGCCAGCAGTGAAGGGAGGGGAACAGGGGTTAACACTGAAGCTTTCTTT.

The chain uses TRBV19 and TRBJ1-2; 11 nucleotides agree with TRBD1. The CDR3 is made up of 15 amino acids. Germline trimming cut 7 bases from V and 4 bases from J; bases unmatched to any gene: 8. Germline lookup yields CDR1 LNHDA and CDR2 SQIVND (reference sequence). The CDR3 coding sequence is TGTGCCAGTACCGAGGACAGGGGGCAAGGCTATGGCTACACCTTC. It specifies CASTEDRGQGYGYTF.

The chain uses TRBV7-2 and TRBJ2-1, with D possibly matching TRBD1 (6 bases). Germline V gene lookup returns CDR1 SGHTA and CDR2 FQGNSA. The CDR3 has 17 residues. The V and J ends lost 1 base and 9 bases respectively, with 22 bases between them. CDR3 region: CASSLGTFGGVETEQFF. CDR3 nucleotides: TGTGCCAGCAGCTTAGGGACCTTTGGGGGCGTAGAGACTGAGCAGTTCTTC. Looking up the rest from reference TRBV7-2 and TRBJ2-1 gives the full variable domain: GAGVSQSPSNKVTEKGKDVELRCDPISGHTALYWYRQSLGQGLEFLIYFQGNSAPDKSGLPSDRFSAERTGGSVSTLTIQRTQQEDSAVYLCASSLGTFGGVETEQFFGPGTRLTVL.

V gene TRBV5-1 combines with J gene TRBJ2-3; TRBD2 agrees at 8 bases. Germline V gives CDR1 SGHRS, CDR2 YFSETQ. The V and J ends lost 2 bases and 2 bases, in that order; junction bases with no gene match: 7. This CDR3 has 16 amino acids. CDR3 in amino acids: CASSLGSGIYTDTQYF. CDR3 bases: TGCGCCAGCAGCTTAGGTAGCGGGATATACACAGATACGCAGTATTTT. Full variable domain (remainder filled in from reference TRBV5-1 and TRBJ2-3): KAGVTQTPRYLIKTRGQQVTLSCSPISGHRSVSWYQQTPGQGLQFLFEYFSETQRNKGNFPGRFSGRQFSNSRSEMNVSTLELGDSALYLCASSLGSGIYTDTQYFGPGTRLTVL.

This clone has only a few counts. The chain uses TRBV7-8 and TRBJ2-2, with 7 nucleotides matching TRBD2. The CDR3 runs 16 residues. V shed 5 bases and J 1 base; nucleotides not matched to a gene: 7. Germline V gene lookup returns CDR1 SGHVS and CDR2 FQNEAQ. The chain's CDR3 is CASSPQTGGNTGELFF. The CDR3 DNA sequence: TGTGCCAGCAGCCCCCAAACGGGGGGGAACACCGGGGAGCTGTTTTTT.

V gene TRBV27 combines with J gene TRBJ2-3, with 9 bases matching TRBD2. CDR1 and CDR2 from the germline V gene are MNHEY and SMNVEV (reference sequence). The CDR3 spans 15 residues. V trimming: 6 bases; J trimming: 6 bases; junction bases outside the gene matches: 10. The CDR3 nucleotides read TGTGCCAGCAGACGTAGCGGGGGACTACGGGATACGCAGTATTTT. Its translation: CASRRSGGLRDTQYF.